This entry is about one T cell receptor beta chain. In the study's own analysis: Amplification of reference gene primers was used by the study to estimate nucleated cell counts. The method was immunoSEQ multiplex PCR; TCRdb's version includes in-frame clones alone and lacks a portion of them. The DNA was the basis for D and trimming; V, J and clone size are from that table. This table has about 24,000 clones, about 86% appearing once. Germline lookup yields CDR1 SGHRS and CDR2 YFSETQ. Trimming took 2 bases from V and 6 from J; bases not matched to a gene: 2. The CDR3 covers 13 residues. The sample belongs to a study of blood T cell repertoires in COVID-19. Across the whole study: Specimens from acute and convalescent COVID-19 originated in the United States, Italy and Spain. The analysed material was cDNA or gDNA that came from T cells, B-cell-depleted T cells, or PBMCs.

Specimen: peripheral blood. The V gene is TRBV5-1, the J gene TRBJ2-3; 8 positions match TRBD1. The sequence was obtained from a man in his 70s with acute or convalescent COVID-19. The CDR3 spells CASSFGQGDTQYF. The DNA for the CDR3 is TGCGCCAGCAGCTTTGGACAGGGCGATACGCAGTATTTT. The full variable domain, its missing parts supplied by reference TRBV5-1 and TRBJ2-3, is KAGVTQTPRYLIKTRGQQVTLSCSPISGHRSVSWYQQTPGQGLQFLFEYFSETQRNKGNFPGRFSGRQFSNSRSEMNVSTLELGDSALYLCASSFGQGDTQYFGPGTRLTVL.